The rows below give T cell receptor beta chains drawn from one sample of a study of blood T cell repertoires in COVID-19. Some clones are missing from TCRdb's copy, which holds only in-frame ones; the method was immunoSEQ multiplex PCR. This sample has about 110,000 clones, with roughly 88% found just once. Sequencing input: peripheral blood. The source of these receptors is a human donor in a cohort sampled during active COVID-19. Both conserved end residues are part of each CDR3. A D gene is named only where the DNA matches it firmly. The size entry is marked missing in some rows and otherwise reads once, few, many or a size class.

J gene	V gene	clone size	D gene	CDR3 DNA	CDR3 protein
TRBJ2-2	TRBV3-1/TRBV3-2	-	TRBD1	TGTGCCAGCAGCCTACAGGGGGCCGGGGAGCTGTTTTTT	CASSLQGAGELFF
TRBJ1-1	TRBV6-5	-	-	TGTGCCAGCAGCCCCTACAGGGATGGGAACACTGAAGCTTTCTTT	CASSPYRDGNTEAFF
TRBJ2-7	TRBV4-2	-	TRBD1	TGTGCCAGCAGCCAAGCGGGACCCCGGGACAGTCCGACCTACGAGCAGTACTTC	CASSQAGPRDSPTYEQYF
TRBJ1-2	TRBV6-5	-	-	TGTGCCAGCAGTTACAGGGGGAATGGCTACACCTTC	CASSYRGNGYTF
TRBJ1-6	TRBV27	few	TRBD1	TGTGCCAGTTCCGGGACAGTAAATTCACCCCTCCACTTT	CASSGTVNSPLHF
TRBJ1-2	TRBV18	-	TRBD1	TGTGCCAGCTCACTCATCGCGGGAGGGACAGATGGCTACACCTTC	CASSLIAGGTDGYTF
TRBJ1-2	TRBV7-9	-	-	TGTGCCAGCAGCTCCGGTGCCTATGGCTACACCTTC	CASSSGAYGYTF
TRBJ2-7	TRBV10-2	once	-	TGCGCCACCAAGGCAGGGGGGACCTACGAGCAGTACTTC	CATKAGGTYEQYF
TRBJ2-1	TRBV14	-	TRBD2	TGTGCCAGTTGGATAGCGGGAGAAGCCAATGAGCAGTTCTTC	CASWIAGEANEQFF
TRBJ2-2	TRBV19	few	-	TGTGCCAGCCTCCTACCTAACACCGGGGAGCTGTTTTTT	CASLLPNTGELFF
TRBJ2-2	TRBV6-2/TRBV6-3	-	-	TGTGCCAGCAGTCCCCCACTACTCGTGAGCGTCCCAACCGGGGAGCTGTTTTTT	CASSPPLLVSVPTGELFF
TRBJ1-1	TRBV30	-	-	TGTGCCTGGACGGACAGCCTGAACACTGAAGCTTTCTTT	CAWTDSLNTEAFF
TRBJ2-4	TRBV28	once	TRBD1	TGTGCCAGCAGTTTTTTGGGACAGAGAACAGTCAAAAACATTCAGTACTTC	CASSFLGQRTVKNIQYF
TRBJ2-7	TRBV7-9	-	-	TGTGCCAGCAGCTGGGACACTGGAAGGGCATACGAGCAGTACTTC	CASSWDTGRAYEQYF
TRBJ2-5	TRBV27	-	-	TGTGCCAGCAGTTTTATAAGTCGGAGGGCGGGCCACCAAGAGACCCAGTACTTC	CASSFISRRAGHQETQYF
TRBJ1-2	TRBV19	-	-	TGTGCCAGTAGTATAGCGGCGGGCACATATGGCTACACCTTC	CASSIAAGTYGYTF
TRBJ1-6	TRBV11-2	few	-	TGTGCCAGCAGCTTAGACAGCTCCTATAATTCACCCCTCCACTTT	CASSLDSSYNSPLHF
TRBJ2-7	TRBV7-2	-	-	TGTGCCAGCAGCGCGAACTACGGCGAGCAGTACTTC	CASSANYGEQYF
TRBJ2-7	TRBV5-6	-	TRBD1	TGTGCCAGCAGCGGGACAGGGCCTAACGAGCAGTACTTC	CASSGTGPNEQYF
TRBJ2-1	TRBV7-9	-	TRBD1	TGTGCCAGCAGCTCCCAGGGGGCCCATTACAATGAGCAGTTCTTC	CASSSQGAHYNEQFF
TRBJ2-3	TRBV4-1	-	-	TGCGCCAGCAGCCCGGGGAGCACAGATACGCAGTATTTT	CASSPGSTDTQYF
TRBJ2-1	TRBV28	-	TRBD2	TGTGCCAGCAGTTTATCCCTCAGCGGGGGGGTCGATGAGCAGTTCTTC	CASSLSLSGGVDEQFF
TRBJ2-3	TRBV27	-	-	TGTGCCAGCAGTTGGAGCCCCACCCAACAAGATACGCAGTATTTT	CASSWSPTQQDTQYF
TRBJ2-3	TRBV15	-	TRBD2	TGTGCCACCAGCAGAGGACTAGCGGGGGGGGCAGATACGCAGTATTTT	CATSRGLAGGADTQYF
TRBJ2-1	TRBV4-1	-	TRBD1	TGCGCCAGCAGCCAAGTTCCGGGACAGCATTACAATGAGCAGTTCTTC	CASSQVPGQHYNEQFF
TRBJ2-1	TRBV5-1	-	TRBD1	TGCGCCAGCAGCCTCGAGGGGACAGGTTCCTACAATGAGCAGTTCTTC	CASSLEGTGSYNEQFF
TRBJ2-5	TRBV7-6	-	-	TGTGCCAGCAGCTTTGGAGTTTGGGAGACCCAGTACTTC	CASSFGVWETQYF
TRBJ2-7	TRBV6-1	-	-	TGTGCCAGCAGTGAAATTGGGGGCAAGAACGAGCAGTACTTC	CASSEIGGKNEQYF
TRBJ2-1	TRBV11-3	-	TRBD2	TGTGCCAGCAGCAGAGGGCGGGGGGGCACCAATGAGCAGTTCTTC	CASSRGRGGTNEQFF
TRBJ2-7	TRBV12-3/TRBV12-4	-	-	TGTGCCAGCAGCCGGACTTACGAGCAGTACTTC	CASSRTYEQYF
TRBJ1-5	TRBV7-6	few	TRBD1	TGTGCCAGCAGCGAGACAGGGGAAAGCAATCAGCCCCAGCATTTT	CASSETGESNQPQHF
TRBJ1-1	TRBV20-1	-	-	TGCAAAGGAGGGCTGAACACTGAAGCTTTCTTT	CKGGLNTEAFF
TRBJ1-4	TRBV5-4	-	-	TGTGCCAGCAGCTTGCGAGGGCTCGGAGTTACTAATGAAAAACTGTTTTTT	CASSLRGLGVTNEKLFF
TRBJ2-3	TRBV10-2	-	TRBD2	TGCGCCAGCAGCGCCAGTCTCGGGGGGGGAGATACGCAGTATTTT	CASSASLGGGDTQYF
TRBJ1-1	TRBV3-1/TRBV3-2	once	-	TGTGCCAGCAGCCAAGCGGTACAGGGTGACACTGAAGCTTTCTTT	CASSQAVQGDTEAFF
TRBJ2-5	TRBV10-3	-	TRBD2	TGTGCCATCAGTGAGACTAGCGGGAGTGGGCGGGAGACCCAGTACTTC	CAISETSGSGRETQYF
TRBJ2-3	TRBV5-1	once	TRBD1	TGCGCCAGCAGCTGGGACAGGGCTAGCACAGATACGCAGTATTTT	CASSWDRASTDTQYF
TRBJ2-3	TRBV7-3	-	-	TGTGCCAGCAGCTACCAAAGGAGAGGAACTGGGACAGATACGCAGTATTTT	CASSYQRRGTGTDTQYF
TRBJ1-4	TRBV6-2/TRBV6-3	-	-	TGTGCCAGCGGCCTCTTAAGAGGTGGTGAAAAACTGTTTTTT	CASGLLRGGEKLFF
TRBJ2-7	TRBV6-6	-	TRBD2	TGTGCCAGCAGTTACTCGCGGGAGGAGGACGAGCAGTACTTC	CASSYSREEDEQYF
TRBJ1-1	TRBV9	-	-	TGTGCCAGCAGCCCCCCGGAGGGCTCTTATGAAGCTTTCTTT	CASSPPEGSYEAFF
TRBJ2-7	TRBV5-1	-	-	TGCGCCAGCAGCTTGGCCGCGACAGGATGGGACGAGCAGTACTTC	CASSLAATGWDEQYF
TRBJ1-1	TRBV6-1	-	-	TGTGCCAGCAGTGAGGAGGAGGTGTACACTGAAGCTTTCTTT	CASSEEEVYTEAFF
TRBJ2-3	TRBV19	-	TRBD2	TGTGCCAGTAGTTCCCCTCGGACTAGCGGGGGCCACCCAGATACGCAGTATTTT	CASSSPRTSGGHPDTQYF
TRBJ2-3	TRBV19	-	-	TGTGCCAGTAGTATAGATCCAGGTCTGAAGCCGCAGTATTTT	CASSIDPGLKPQYF
TRBJ1-1	TRBV15	-	-	TGTGCCACCAGCAGAGAAGGGGGCACTGAAGCTTTCTTT	CATSREGGTEAFF
TRBJ2-1	TRBV6-2/TRBV6-3	-	TRBD1	TGTGCCAGCAGTTACTCGGCCCCAGGGGGCCCCAGGAATGAGCAGTTCTTC	CASSYSAPGGPRNEQFF
TRBJ2-3	TRBV3-1/TRBV3-2	once	-	TGTGCCAGCAGCCAGCAAGCCATATTCACAGATACGCAGTATTTT	CASSQQAIFTDTQYF
TRBJ1-1	TRBV10-3	-	-	TGTGCCATCAGTGAGAGTCAGGGTGGGACTGAAGCTTTCTTT	CAISESQGGTEAFF
TRBJ2-1	TRBV7-2	-	-	TGTGCCAGCAGCTTAGGGGGGCGAGGAGGCACTTACAATGAGCAGTTCTTC	CASSLGGRGGTYNEQFF
TRBJ2-3	TRBV7-3	-	-	TGTGCCAGCAGCAAACCAGGAGATACGCAGTATTTT	CASSKPGDTQYF
TRBJ2-7	TRBV27	-	-	TGTGCCAGCAGTTTAGGGGCGTTCTACGAGCAGTACTTC	CASSLGAFYEQYF
TRBJ1-1	TRBV27	-	TRBD1	TGTGCCAGCAGGCAGGGGGCGAGTACTGAAGCTTTCTTT	CASRQGASTEAFF
TRBJ2-5	TRBV11-2	once	-	TGTGCCAGCAGCTTAGGACTAAGGGAGACCCAGTACTTC	CASSLGLRETQYF
TRBJ2-1	TRBV12-3/TRBV12-4	-	TRBD1	TGTGCCAGCAGTGGACAGGGGGGAAGTGAGCAGTTCTTC	CASSGQGGSEQFF
TRBJ2-1	TRBV7-2	-	-	TGTGCCAGCAGCCCGTATCGGAATGAGCAGTTCTTC	CASSPYRNEQFF
TRBJ1-5	TRBV28	-	-	TGTGCCAGCAGTCCGACAGTGTTCAATCAGCCCCAGCATTTT	CASSPTVFNQPQHF